A single sample is the source of the 30 T cell receptor beta chains below, sequenced in a study of blood T cell repertoires in COVID-19. Only in-frame clones appear in the TCRdb table, and some are missing; sequencing was by immunoSEQ multiplex PCR. The top ten clones hold 0.9% to 1.5% of a sample with about 380,000 clones, roughly 91% of them seen once. Sequenced: PBMCs or T cells enriched from blood (not recorded which). The receptors come from a woman between 18 and 29 years old who had recovered from COVID-19.

This rearrangement joins TRBV7-2 to TRBJ1-3; no definite D call. The germline V gene encodes CDR1 SGHTA and CDR2 FQGNSA. This CDR3 comprises 13 residues. V lost 5 bases and J 2 bases, leaving 7 bases between the germline ends. In DNA, the CDR3 is TGTGCCAGCAGCCCACAAACTGGAAACACCATATATTTT. Protein product: CASSPQTGNTIYF.

V usage is TRBV6-5 and J usage is TRBJ2-7, with a weak D call TRBD1 (7 bases). Germline V gene sequence: CDR1 MNHEY, CDR2 SVGAGI. Trimming removed 7 bases at V and 5 bases at J, with 18 bases between. The CDR3 consists of 14 residues. DNA of the CDR3: TGTGCCAGCACCCAGAGACAGGGAGGCGACGAGCAGTACTTC. Translating it yields CASTQRQGGDEQYF.

The CDR3 DNA follows: TGTGCCAGTAGTTCCAGGGTAAGGCAGCCCCAGCATTTT. It encodes CASSSRVRQPQHF. This chain joins TRBV19 and TRBJ1-5; the D gene is possibly TRBD1 (5 bases). The CDR3 consists of 13 residues. CDR1 is LNHDA and CDR2 is SQIVND in the germline V gene (reference sequence). Trimming left V 5 bases short and J 7 bases short, with 12 bases between.

The CDR3 bases are TGTGCCAGCGGGACTAGCGGGGGTGTAGATACGCAGTATTTT. It yields the protein CASGTSGGVDTQYF. The chain couples TRBV4-2 to TRBJ2-3; 14 bases align to TRBD2. CDR1 and CDR2 from the germline V gene are LGHNA and YNFKEQ. The CDR3 has 14 amino acids. V was pared by 8 bases and J by 5 bases, with 3 bases of the junction left unmatched.

The chain couples TRBV9 to TRBJ1-4, with TRBD1 identical over 7 bases. The CDR3 is made up of 14 amino acids. V lost 2 bases, J lost 2 bases, and 0 bases stayed unmatched. The germline CDR1 and CDR2 sequences are SGDLS and YYNGEE. CDR3 bases: TGTGCCAGCAGCGTGACAGGGACTAATGAAAAACTGTTTTTT. Its protein product is CASSVTGTNEKLFF.

The CDR3 DNA follows: TGTGCCAGCAGCTCGCCCCAGGGGGCCTTTACCGGGGAGCTGTTTTTT. Amino acids: CASSSPQGAFTGELFF. The chain recombines TRBV7-2 with TRBJ2-2; 8 nucleotides align to TRBD1. J gave up 5 bases and V 4 bases, and 9 bases lay outside the gene matches. CDR1 and CDR2 from the germline V gene are SGHTA and FQGNSA. The CDR3 covers 16 residues.

The chain employs TRBV6-5 and TRBJ1-5; possible D gene TRBD1, 6 bases. V lost 6 bases and J 3 bases, leaving 12 bases between the germline ends. The CDR3 is 14 amino acids. Germline values: CDR1 MNHEY, CDR2 SVGAGI. CDR3: CASRTGSANQPQHF. The CDR3 region has the DNA TGTGCCAGCAGAACAGGGTCGGCCAATCAGCCCCAGCATTTT.

The CDR3 sequence is CASSLNKGYGYTF. The CDR3 bases are TGTGCCAGCAGCTTAAATAAGGGGTATGGCTACACCTTC. The chain has TRBV7-3 and TRBJ1-2; D might be TRBD1 (5 bases). This CDR3 has 13 residues. Trimming shortened V by 1 base and J by 5 bases, and 8 bases separated the two germline ends. CDR1 and CDR2 from the germline V gene are SGHTA and FQGTGA.

This rearrangement joins TRBV7-2 to TRBJ2-6, with D possibly being TRBD2 (6 bases). Germline CDR1 reads SGHTA; CDR2 reads FQGNSA. This CDR3 is built from 13 residues. V lost 10 bases and J lost 0, with 7 bases in between. CDR3 sequence reads: CATGGSGANVLTF. The CDR3 nucleotides are TGTGCCACCGGGGGCTCTGGGGCCAACGTCCTGACTTTC.

This chain joins TRBV4-1 and TRBJ1-6; 7 bases are shared with TRBD1. J lost 8 bases, V lost 7 bases, and 8 bases had no gene match. CDR1 is MGHRA, CDR2 YSYEKL, per germline. The CDR3 covers 14 residues. The DNA for the CDR3 is TGCGCCAGCACGGAGCCGACAGGGCATTCACCCCTCCACTTT. Translation: CASTEPTGHSPLHF.

The V gene is TRBV18, the J gene TRBJ1-3, with D uncertain. CDR1 KGHSH and CDR2 LQKENI come from the germline V gene. Trimming left V 3 bases short and J 4 bases short, with 13 bases between. The CDR3 is made up of 15 amino acids. The DNA of the CDR3 is TGTGCCAGCTCACCGGTCAGCGTAGCCGGAAACACCATATATTTT. Amino acids: CASSPVSVAGNTIYF. The full variable domain, with the rest looked up from reference TRBV18 and TRBJ1-3, is NAGVMQNPRHLVRRRGQEARLRCSPMKGHSHVYWYRQLPEEGLKFMVYLQKENIIDESGMPKERFSAEFPKEGPSILRIQQVVRGDSAAYFCASSPVSVAGNTIYFGEGSWLTVV.

The chain employs TRBV5-4 and TRBJ1-1; D possibly corresponds to TRBD1 (5 bases). V was clipped by 3 bases and J by 7 bases, with 10 bases between them. CDR1 SGHNT and CDR2 YYREEE come from the germline V gene (reference sequence). The CDR3 sequence is 12 residues long. CDR3 loop: CASSSLGDEAFF. The CDR3 bases are TGTGCCAGCAGCTCATTAGGGGATGAAGCTTTCTTT.

The V and J genes are TRBV3-1 (or the pseudogene TRBV3-2) and TRBJ1-2, with 8 nucleotides matching TRBD1. The CDR3 is made up of 13 amino acids. The germline V gene encodes CDR1 LGHDT and CDR2 YNNKEL (reference sequence). The V segment lost 5 bases and the J segment 6 bases; nucleotides outside the gene matches: 5. The CDR3 nucleotides read TGTGCCAGCAGCTTAGGACAGGGCGATGGCTACACCTTC. Translated: CASSLGQGDGYTF.

The chain recombines TRBV5-1 with TRBJ2-1, with 12 bases that match TRBD1. The CDR3 length is 16 residues. V dropped 4 bases and J dropped 6; count of bases not matched to a gene: 8. Germline V gives CDR1 SGHRS, CDR2 YFSETQ. Written as DNA, the CDR3 is TGCGCCAGCAGCCCTACCGGGACAGGGGGCTTCAATGAGCAGTTCTTC. Protein product: CASSPTGTGGFNEQFF.

This rearrangement joins TRBV14 to TRBJ2-3, with 7 bases fitting TRBD2. Germline trimming cut 1 base from V and 7 bases from J; bases unmatched to any gene: 5. This CDR3 has 14 amino acids. CDR1 is SGHDN, CDR2 FVKESK, per germline. CDR3 in DNA: TGTGCCAGCAGCCAAGGAACCGGGGGGAATACGCAGTATTTT. Its protein product is CASSQGTGGNTQYF.

In its sample, this clone was seen once. The chain recombines TRBV5-1 with TRBJ1-6; TRBD1 is a possible D gene (5 bases). The CDR3 contains 20 residues. Between the trimmed V and J ends, which lost 5 bases and 0 bases, there was a span of 24 bases. Germline CDR1 is SGHRS and CDR2 is YFSETQ. Here the CDR3 reads CASRADSSLISFSYNSPLHF. The CDR3, as DNA: TGCGCCAGCAGAGCTGACAGTTCCCTTATTTCCTTCTCCTATAATTCACCCCTCCACTTT.

The rearrangement joins TRBV13 to TRBJ1-2, with TRBD1 as a possible D gene (5 bases). In germline, CDR1 is PRHDT, CDR2 FYEKMQ (reference sequence). This CDR3 is 15 amino acids long. The V end lost 1 base, the J end lost 3 bases, and 12 bases lay between the germline ends. The CDR3 is CASSLVGRADYGYTF. CDR3 bases: TGTGCCAGCAGCTTAGTAGGCAGGGCAGACTATGGCTACACCTTC.

The V call is TRBV28, the J call TRBJ2-6; 7 bases match TRBD1. This CDR3 comprises 17 residues. Trimming cost V 4 bases and J 0 bases; bases outside gene matches: 6. From germline, CDR1 is MDHEN and CDR2 SYDVKM. CDR3 in DNA: TGTGCCAGCAGTTCGCAAACAGGGGTCTCTGGGGCCAACGTCCTGACTTTC. Protein sequence: CASSSQTGVSGANVLTF.

The chain combines TRBV12-3 or TRBV12-4 with TRBJ1-2; a possible D gene is TRBD1 (6 bases). The V and J ends lost 5 bases and 8 bases respectively, with 15 bases between them. CDR3 length: 13 amino acids. The CDR3 DNA follows: TGTGCCAGCAGTACACAGGGATTCAAGGGCTACACCTTC. Its protein product is CASSTQGFKGYTF.

CDR3 in amino acids: CASSARQGSYNSPLHF. In nucleotides, the CDR3 is TGTGCCAGCAGCGCGAGACAGGGCTCCTATAATTCACCCCTCCACTTT. The rearrangement joins TRBV9 to TRBJ1-6, with TRBD1 matching 7 bases. J lost 0 bases, V lost 3 bases, and 3 bases had no gene match. This CDR3 is 16 amino acids long. CDR1 is SGDLS and CDR2 is YYNGEE in the germline V gene.

The chain recombines TRBV7-8 with TRBJ1-4, with unresolved D. CDR1 SGHVS and CDR2 FQNEAQ come from the germline V gene. The CDR3 is made up of 16 amino acids. The ends were cut back, 3 bases at V and 0 bases at J, with 11 bases in the middle. CDR3 DNA sequence: TGTGCCAGCAGCTTCGGTGCTTCTGCAACTAATGAAAAACTGTTTTTT. It yields the protein CASSFGASATNEKLFF. Combining the CDR3 with reference TRBV7-8 and TRBJ1-4 gives the whole variable domain GAGVSQSPRYKVAKRGQDVALRCDPISGHVSLFWYQQALGQGPEFLTYFQNEAQLDKSGLPSDRFFAERPEGSVSTLKIQRTQQEDSAVYLCASSFGASATNEKLFFGSGTQLSVL.

The chain employs TRBV6-2 or TRBV6-3 and TRBJ2-1; 15 positions agree with TRBD2. The CDR3 loop spans 17 amino acids. Per the germline V gene, CDR1 is MNHEY and CDR2 is SVGEGT. J gave up 1 base and V 6 bases, and 4 bases lay outside the gene matches. CDR3 in amino acids: CASSGLAGGSSYNEQFF. Written as DNA, the CDR3 is TGTGCCAGCAGCGGACTAGCGGGGGGGAGTTCCTACAATGAGCAGTTCTTC.

This sequence joins TRBV10-3 and TRBJ2-1; 8 bases line up with TRBD1. Per the germline V gene, CDR1 is ENHRY and CDR2 is SYGVKD. V lost 3 bases, J lost 7 bases, and 5 bases stayed unmatched. The CDR3 is made up of 14 amino acids. The CDR3 DNA sequence: TGTGCCATCAGTGATTTACAGGGGGTGAATGAGCAGTTCTTC. Protein: CAISDLQGVNEQFF.

The genes are TRBV4-1 and TRBJ2-6, with 8 bases fitting TRBD1. CDR1 is MGHRA, CDR2 YSYEKL, per germline. The V segment lost 4 bases and the J segment 2 bases; nucleotides outside the gene matches: 10. This CDR3 has 18 residues. DNA for the CDR3: TGCGCCAGCAGCCGACAGACAGGGGAAGGGCCTGGGGCCAACGTCCTGACTTTC. Amino acid sequence: CASSRQTGEGPGANVLTF.

The rearrangement links TRBV23-1 to TRBJ2-7; 9 bases align to TRBD1. TRBV23-1 is sorted into the ORF group, with uncertain function. The V and J ends lost 2 bases and 5 bases, in that order; junction bases with no gene match: 7. This CDR3 has 15 residues. The CDR3 nucleotides read TGCGCCAGCAGTCAAGTTGGACAGGGGTACAACGAGCAGTACTTC. Translated: CASSQVGQGYNEQYF.

The chain carries TRBV4-3 and TRBJ2-2; 9 nucleotides agree with TRBD1. CDR1 LGHNA and CDR2 YSLEER come from the germline V gene. V was pared by 0 bases and J by 6 bases, with 5 bases of the junction left unmatched. The CDR3 runs to 16 residues. DNA of the CDR3: TGCGCCAGCAGCCAAGAGGACAGGGGTTTCGCCGGGGAGCTGTTTTTT. Translation: CASSQEDRGFAGELFF.

The rearrangement uses TRBV9 and TRBJ2-1; D is unclear. The V gene's germline CDR1 is SGDLS and CDR2 YYNGEE. The CDR3 is 15 amino acids. V was shortened by 0 bases and J by 0 bases, with 7 bases between the two germline ends. CDR3 nucleotides: TGTGCCAGCAGCGTAGACCGGAGCTCCTACAATGAGCAGTTCTTC. Its protein product is CASSVDRSSYNEQFF.

The V call is TRBV11-2, the J call TRBJ1-4, with D unresolved. Germline loops: CDR1 SGHAT, CDR2 FQNNGV. The CDR3 runs 13 residues. With 5 bases removed from V and 8 bases from J, the gap between germline ends came to 12 bases. The CDR3 DNA sequence: TGTGCCAGCAGCGAGGCTATTGGGGAAAAACTGTTTTTT. Amino acid sequence: CASSEAIGEKLFF. The full variable domain, with the rest looked up from reference TRBV11-2 and TRBJ1-4, is EAGVAQSPRYKIIEKRQSVAFWCNPISGHATLYWYQQILGQGPKLLIQFQNNGVVDDSQLPKDRFSAERLKGVDSTLKIQPAKLEDSAVYLCASSEAIGEKLFFGSGTQLSVL.

This rearrangement joins TRBV5-1 to TRBJ2-5; 9 bases fit TRBD1. The junction had 4 bases not matched to a gene; V was cut back by 5 bases and J by 5 bases. Germline values: CDR1 SGHRS, CDR2 YFSETQ. The CDR3 has 13 amino acids. The CDR3 protein is CASRPGQGETQYF. CDR3 bases: TGCGCCAGCAGACCCGGACAGGGGGAGACCCAGTACTTC.

V is TRBV18 and J is TRBJ1-1; 10 nucleotides match TRBD1. This CDR3 comprises 15 residues. CDR1 and CDR2 (germline): KGHSH, LQKENI. With V trimmed by 3 bases and J by 4 bases, 5 bases remained unmatched. DNA for the CDR3: TGTGCCAGCTCACCTCGACAGGGGGCGGGCACTGAAGCTTTCTTT. It yields the protein CASSPRQGAGTEAFF.